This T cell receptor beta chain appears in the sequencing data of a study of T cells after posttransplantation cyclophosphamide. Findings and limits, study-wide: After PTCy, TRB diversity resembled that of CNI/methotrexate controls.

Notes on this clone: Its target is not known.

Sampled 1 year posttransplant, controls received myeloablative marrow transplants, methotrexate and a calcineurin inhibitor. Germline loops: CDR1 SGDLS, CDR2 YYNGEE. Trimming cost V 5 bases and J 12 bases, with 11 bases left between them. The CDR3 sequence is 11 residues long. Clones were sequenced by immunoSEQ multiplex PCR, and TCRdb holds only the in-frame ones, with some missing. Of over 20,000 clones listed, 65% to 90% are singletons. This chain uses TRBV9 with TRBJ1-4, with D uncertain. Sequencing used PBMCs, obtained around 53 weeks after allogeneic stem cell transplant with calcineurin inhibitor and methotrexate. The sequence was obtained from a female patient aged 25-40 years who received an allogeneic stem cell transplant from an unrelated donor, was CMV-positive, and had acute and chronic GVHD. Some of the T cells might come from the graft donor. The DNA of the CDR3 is TGTGCCAGCAGGGACTACTGTGAACTGTTTTTT. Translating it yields CASRDYCELFF.